These 9 T cell receptor beta chains came from one sample sequenced in a study of blood T cell repertoires in COVID-19. Data came from immunoSEQ multiplex PCR; TCRdb stores just in-frame clones and leaves some out. The table lists roughly 130,000 clones, 80% to 90% of them singletons. Sequenced: peripheral blood. The receptors were sampled from a woman aged 60-75 years with acute or convalescent COVID-19.

V and J are TRBV3-1 (or the pseudogene TRBV3-2) and TRBJ2-6; TRBD2 aligns across 10 bases. CDR1 and CDR2 from the germline V gene are LGHDT and YNNKEL (reference sequence). This CDR3 spans 17 amino acids. The trim removed 1 base at V and 2 bases at J, leaving 2 bases unmatched. CDR3 DNA: TGTGCCAGCAGCCAAGTCCTAGCGGGAGCTGGGGCCAACGTCCTGACTTTC. It codes for CASSQVLAGAGANVLTF.

This clone was seen once. J is TRBJ1-1 and V is TRBV30, with 7 bases fitting TRBD1. The CDR3 extends over 15 amino acids. CDR1 GTSNPN and CDR2 SVGIG come from the germline V gene (reference sequence). V gave up 2 bases and J gave up 3 bases; unmatched junction bases: 9. For the CDR3, the DNA is TGTGCCTGGAGTACCCCCCGACAGGGACACACTGAAGCTTTCTTT. As protein: CAWSTPRQGHTEAFF.

This rearrangement joins TRBV28 to TRBJ1-5; TRBD1 matches 9 bases. J lost 6 bases, V lost 6 bases, and 9 bases had no gene match. This CDR3 has 15 amino acids. Germline V CDR1 and CDR2: MDHEN, SYDVKM. For the CDR3, the DNA is TGTGCCAGCAGCGGGGGACAGGGAGGATTTCAGCCCCAGCATTTT. Amino acid sequence: CASSGGQGGFQPQHF.

This chain links TRBV7-6 with TRBJ1-2, with a tentative D call TRBD1 (5 bases). Germline V CDR1 and CDR2: SGHVS, FNYEAQ. The ends were cut back, 5 bases at V and 6 bases at J, with 13 bases in the middle. CDR3 size: 13 residues. The CDR3 coding sequence is TGTGCCAGCAGCCGCGGACAAAAGGATGGCTACACCTTC. It encodes CASSRGQKDGYTF.

The chain combines TRBV29-1 with TRBJ2-3; 11 bases map to TRBD1. The junction had 5 bases not matched to a gene; V was cut back by 5 bases and J by 7 bases. The CDR3 sequence is 13 residues long. From germline, CDR1 is SQVTM and CDR2 ANQGSEA. CDR3 sequence reads: CSVRTGGIYTQYF. In DNA form, the CDR3 reads TGCAGCGTTCGGACAGGGGGCATATATACGCAGTATTTT.

The chain combines TRBV3-1 (or the pseudogene TRBV3-2) with TRBJ1-3; D is ambiguous. CDR1 and CDR2 from the germline V gene are LGHDT and YNNKEL (reference sequence). This CDR3 has 15 residues. V lost 4 bases, J lost 4 bases, and 14 bases lay in between. CDR3 in amino acids: CASSLGDLAGNTIYF. The CDR3 DNA follows: TGTGCCAGCAGCCTTGGAGATCTGGCCGGAAACACCATATATTTT.

The V and J genes are TRBV6-2 or TRBV6-3 and TRBJ2-7; 7 bases are a match to TRBD1. The CDR3 totals 14 residues. V lost 5 bases, J lost 7 bases, and 11 bases stayed unmatched. CDR1 is MNHEY and CDR2 is SVGEGT in the germline V gene. This CDR3 reads CASSQGQATREQYF. For the CDR3, the DNA is TGTGCCAGCAGTCAAGGACAGGCGACGAGGGAGCAGTACTTC.

The sample holds a few counts of this clone. CDR3 nucleotides: TGTGCCAGCAGCCTAATTACCGACAGGGGGCTCAGACAGCCCCAGCATTTT. This encodes CASSLITDRGLRQPQHF. This chain uses TRBV14 with TRBJ1-5; 10 bases map to TRBD1. Germline trimming cut 4 bases from V and 7 bases from J; bases unmatched to any gene: 13. This CDR3 is built from 17 residues. CDR1 is SGHDN and CDR2 is FVKESK in the germline V gene.

This clone appeared once. The genes are TRBV5-1 and TRBJ1-1; D perhaps matches TRBD1 (5 bases). CDR1 and CDR2 from the germline V gene are SGHRS and YFSETQ. Trimming shortened V by 2 bases and J by 0 bases, and 11 bases separated the two germline ends. The CDR3 length is 15 residues. The DNA for the CDR3 is TGCGCCAGCAGCTTCACAGGTAGCATGAACACTGAAGCTTTCTTT. This codes for CASSFTGSMNTEAFF.